A selection of T cell receptor beta chains follows, all from one sample in a study of CXCR3-negative and CXCR3-positive naive CD8 T cells. TCRdb reprocessed the 5' RACE reads, with one entry per CDR3 protein and no DNA. The sample totals 84,000 or so distinct CDR3 sequences. The sample consisted of naive CXCR3- CD8+ T cells from blood. The source of these receptors is a human donor in good health. Some clones in this sample may be carry-over from other donors' samples. The CDR3 runs from the conserved cysteine through the conserved F or W. Expanded clones are given a class, and other clones once, few, many or no size at all.

>TRBJ1-5|TRBV15|NA
CATSTQGVSQPQHF
>TRBJ2-7|TRBV29-1|NA
CSVEVLASRELRLYEQYF
>TRBJ2-3|TRBV14|NA
CASSQAGSADTQYF
>TRBJ2-5|TRBV7-9|NA
CASSPPTGERVETQYF
>TRBJ2-7|TRBV7-2|NA
CASSWTGPPYEQYF
>TRBJ2-1|TRBV7-9|NA
CASSSGSKSYNEQFF
>TRBJ1-2|TRBV29-1|NA
CSVRSQGNYGYTF
>TRBJ1-2|TRBV13|NA
CASSSRSPGGYTF
>TRBJ2-7|TRBV6-2/TRBV6-3|NA
CASSYVLGDEQYF
>TRBJ2-1|TRBV29-1|NA
CSAPPGGDEQFF
>TRBJ1-6|TRBV20-1|NA
CSADGQGGSYNSPLHF
>TRBJ2-6|TRBV7-2|NA
CASSSAYRALSGANVLTF
>TRBJ2-1|TRBV10-3|NA
CAISGTSGRSYNEQFF
>TRBJ1-1|TRBV15|NA
CATRPLVNTEAFF
>TRBJ1-2|TRBV29-1|NA
CSVPSEALNYGYTF
>TRBJ2-3|TRBV7-3|NA
CASSLTVSITDTQYF
>TRBJ2-1|TRBV5-4|NA
CASSLALGSSSYNEQFF
>TRBJ1-6|TRBV21-1|NA
CASSKVFRANSPLHF
>TRBJ2-1|TRBV29-1|NA
CSVLGQYSYNEQFF
>TRBJ2-3|TRBV4-1|medium-sized
CASSQDGVPGQGTDTQYF
>TRBJ1-1|TRBV7-9|NA
CASSPGPRGTEAFF
>TRBJ2-7|TRBV5-5|NA
CASSYSDEQYF
>TRBJ2-2|TRBV7-3|NA
CASSFSTGELFF
>TRBJ2-7|TRBV5-1|NA
CASSFAGLAYEQYF
>TRBJ1-1|TRBV20-1|NA
CSAQTGTGTEAFF
>TRBJ1-3|TRBV7-9|NA
CASSLVLGGSGNTIYF
>TRBJ2-5|TRBV11-2|NA
CASSPPGHFQETQYF
>TRBJ1-1|TRBV14|NA
CASSKGQGFTEAFF
>TRBJ2-2|TRBV3-1|NA
CASSHEGPLTSGELFF
>TRBJ2-2|TRBV7-3|NA
CASSPLGGTGELFF
>TRBJ2-7|TRBV28|NA
CASSLNRLAFSYEQYF
>TRBJ2-1|TRBV20-1|NA
CSAPAWASGYNEQFF
>TRBJ1-1|TRBV19|NA
CASTMGVNTEAFF
>TRBJ2-1|TRBV5-1|NA
CASSFAGREQFF
>TRBJ1-1|TRBV3-1|NA
CASSQAGAGTEAFF
>TRBJ2-3|TRBV5-6|NA
CASRTLDPKDTQYF
>TRBJ2-5|TRBV7-9|NA
CASSYVKLDGETQYF
>TRBJ2-1|TRBV28|NA
CATSGYYNEQFF
>TRBJ2-6|TRBV7-9|NA
CASSRTSGSHGANVLTF
>TRBJ2-5|TRBV5-1|NA
CASSLESDPQYF
>TRBJ2-2|TRBV15|NA
CATSRQGQELFF
>TRBJ1-1|TRBV29-1|NA
CSVEGAGTEAFF
>TRBJ2-7|TRBV5-1|NA
CASSFGGGLVYEQYF
>TRBJ2-1|TRBV15|NA
CATSGPLLDEQFF
>TRBJ2-2|TRBV7-6|NA
CASSLRADRANTGELFF
>TRBJ2-7|TRBV29-1|NA
CSVADGSYEQYF
>TRBJ2-1|TRBV5-1|NA
CASSLSGGNPYNEQFF
>TRBJ1-1|TRBV29-1|NA
CSVEDGVGTEAFF